This TCR beta chain was obtained from a study of blood T cells in healthy people across ages. The CDR3 totals 15 residues. Between the trimmed V and J ends, which lost 6 bases and 10 bases, there was a span of 22 bases. In germline, CDR1 is MNHNY, CDR2 SVGAGI (reference sequence). PCR was performed a second time for about 6 to 12 cycles using a sample-barcoded 5' primer and a J-beta primer mix. Using its own MiXCR run on the 5' RACE reads, TCRdb lists one record per CDR3 protein. This sample has 710,000 or so distinct CDR3 sequences, with 20% to 25% found just once. This clonotype was sampled from a man aged 65 to 85 in good health. This chain links TRBV6-6 with TRBJ2-1; no reliable D call. Sequencing input: blood. DNA for the CDR3: TGTGCCAGCAGCGACGGTGGGAAGGGTCTCAAAGAGCAGTTCTTC. Protein: CASSDGGKGLKEQFF.